The entry below describes one T cell receptor beta chain. Its antigen is unidentified. The entry originates in a study of T cell responses to AZD1222 COVID-19 vaccine. Points from the study as a whole: After two AZD1222 doses, spike-specific TCR breadth and depth rose versus day 0. It was only a handful of AZD1222 recipients who were seropositive at baseline. The repertoires were collected only after the peak T cell response. Clonal diversity may have been underestimated in mostly white British donors.

The CDR3 is made up of 15 amino acids. V gave up 7 bases and J gave up 7 bases; unmatched junction bases: 13. Germline CDR1 and CDR2: MGHRA and YSYEKL. Assay used: immunoSEQ multiplex PCR; TCRdb lists only in-frame clones, some missing. The table records 150,000 to 200,000 clones, roughly nine tenths of them present only once. The TCR originated in an adult who received the AZD1222 COVID-19 vaccine. The sample was peripheral blood, taken 28 days after the second AZD1222 dose. The chain couples TRBV4-1 to TRBJ2-1; 7 bases align to TRBD2. CDR3 sequence (DNA): TGCGCCAGCAAGGCTGGGGTGGGGGGGATGAATGAGCAGTTCTTC. It specifies CASKAGVGGMNEQFF.